The rows below give T cell receptor beta chains drawn from one sample of a study of T-cell reconstitution after alpha-beta-depleted transplantation in children. TCRdb re-derived calls from the PCR reads in MiXCR, one entry per CDR3 protein. The sample yields 250,000 to 400,000 distinct CDR3 sequences, around 25% seen once. The source was PBMCs, mostly from graft donor cells, collected 180 days after TCRalphabeta/CD19-depleted stem cell transplant. The receptor source for this set is a male patient aged 10 to 17 who had a stem cell transplant for acute lymphoblastic leukemia, so the T cells may come from the graft donor. CDR3s include the opening cysteine and the closing phenylalanine or tryptophan. Each record gives: J gene, V gene, D gene, clone size, CDR3 DNA, CDR3 protein. A D gene is named only where the DNA matches it firmly. A clone size is listed for some rows: how often the clone was seen (once, few, many), or a class if it is expanded.

j_gene: TRBJ2-3; v_gene: TRBV2; d_gene: TRBD2; abundance: few; CDR3nt: TGTGCCAGCTCAGGACTAGCGGGTACCACAGATACGCAGTATTTT; CDR3aa: CASSGLAGTTDTQYF
j_gene: TRBJ2-5; v_gene: TRBV19; d_gene: NA; abundance: once; CDR3nt: TGTGCCAGTAGTATTCCGACAGCACAAGAGACCCAGTACTTC; CDR3aa: CASSIPTAQETQYF
j_gene: TRBJ2-1; v_gene: TRBV9; d_gene: NA; abundance: NA; CDR3nt: TGTGCCAGCAGCATCACAGACAACTCCTACAATGAGCAGTTCTTC; CDR3aa: CASSITDNSYNEQFF
j_gene: TRBJ2-7; v_gene: TRBV27; d_gene: NA; abundance: NA; CDR3nt: TGTGCCAGCAGACGAAGCCCGGGCCCGTTCTCCTACGAGCAGTACTTC; CDR3aa: CASRRSPGPFSYEQYF
j_gene: TRBJ1-5; v_gene: TRBV7-9; d_gene: NA; abundance: NA; CDR3nt: TGTGCCAGCAGCTTAGAGGGCCACTCGCCCCAGCATTTT; CDR3aa: CASSLEGHSPQHF
j_gene: TRBJ2-1; v_gene: TRBV9; d_gene: TRBD2; abundance: NA; CDR3nt: TGTGCCAGCAGCGGGATTAGCGGGCCAGCCTACAATGAGCAGTTCTTC; CDR3aa: CASSGISGPAYNEQFF
j_gene: TRBJ2-2; v_gene: TRBV24-1; d_gene: TRBD2; abundance: NA; CDR3nt: TGTGCCACCAGTGATCCGGGACTAGCGGGAGAATCCGGGGAGCTGTTTTTT; CDR3aa: CATSDPGLAGESGELFF
j_gene: TRBJ2-2; v_gene: TRBV29-1; d_gene: NA; abundance: few; CDR3nt: TGCAGCGTTGAGGCGACAGTGAACACCGGGGAGCTGTTTTTT; CDR3aa: CSVEATVNTGELFF
j_gene: TRBJ2-2; v_gene: TRBV20-1; d_gene: NA; abundance: few; CDR3nt: TGCAGTGCTAGATACCTTGACACCGGGGAGCTGTTTTTT; CDR3aa: CSARYLDTGELFF
j_gene: TRBJ2-5; v_gene: TRBV5-6; d_gene: TRBD2; abundance: many; CDR3nt: TGTGCCAGCAGCTTGGCTTGGACTAGCGCCGAAGAGACCCAGTACTTC; CDR3aa: CASSLAWTSAEETQYF
j_gene: TRBJ2-3; v_gene: TRBV7-3; d_gene: TRBD2; abundance: NA; CDR3nt: TGTGCCAGCAGCTTATGGAGCGGGAGCGCCCTTGCGGCAGATACGCAGTATTTT; CDR3aa: CASSLWSGSALAADTQYF
j_gene: TRBJ2-4; v_gene: TRBV6-1; d_gene: TRBD2; abundance: NA; CDR3nt: TGTGCCAGCACCCTACGGGGGACTAGCGCGACGCTAGCCAAAAACATTCAGTACTTC; CDR3aa: CASTLRGTSATLAKNIQYF
j_gene: TRBJ2-1; v_gene: TRBV28; d_gene: NA; abundance: few; CDR3nt: TGTGCCAGCAGTTTGTTGCCAGTAATGAGGGGTGAGCAGTTCTTC; CDR3aa: CASSLLPVMRGEQFF
j_gene: TRBJ2-7; v_gene: TRBV9; d_gene: NA; abundance: NA; CDR3nt: TGTGCCAGCAGCGGGTTCGGGCGGTACTACGAGCAGTACTTC; CDR3aa: CASSGFGRYYEQYF
j_gene: TRBJ1-1; v_gene: TRBV7-6; d_gene: NA; abundance: NA; CDR3nt: TGTGCCAGCAGCTTAGCGGGTCAGATGAACACTGAAGCTTTCTTT; CDR3aa: CASSLAGQMNTEAFF
j_gene: TRBJ2-1; v_gene: TRBV7-6; d_gene: NA; abundance: NA; CDR3nt: TGTGCCAGCAGCATTACAGGGTCGGGCAATGAGCAGTTCTTC; CDR3aa: CASSITGSGNEQFF
j_gene: TRBJ2-2; v_gene: TRBV12-3/TRBV12-4; d_gene: TRBD2; abundance: NA; CDR3nt: TGTGCCAGCAGTTTTATGCTAGCGGGTGCCACCGGGGAGCTGTTTTTT; CDR3aa: CASSFMLAGATGELFF